These 13 T cell receptor beta chains were all obtained from the same sample, sequenced in a study of blood T cell repertoires in COVID-19 (dated by TCRdb to about 2020). Library creation used the immunoSEQ multiplex PCR assay. This immuneACCESS table, as held by TCRdb, lists in-frame sequences with V and J called but not all clones. Of the missing ones, under half trace to an unresolved V gene in checked studies; the others have no known cause. The sample table records some 190,000 clones; 76% of these occur just once. In total, the top ten clones hold 8.6% of the sample. Sequencing was done on a sample of peripheral blood. Every receptor here comes from a woman in her forties or fifties with active or convalescent COVID-19.

The gene calls are TRBV29-1 and TRBJ2-5, with 8 bases matching TRBD1. Germline CDR1 is SQVTM and CDR2 is ANQGSEA. V shed 4 bases, J shed 2 bases, and the junction held 6 bases outside the gene matches. The CDR3 has 14 residues. The chain's CDR3 is CSVVDRGSQETQYF. CDR3 DNA sequence: TGCAGCGTTGTAGACAGGGGAAGTCAAGAGACCCAGTACTTC.

J is TRBJ1-2 and V is TRBV20-1; D is unresolved. The germline CDR1 and CDR2 sequences are DFQATT and SNEGSKA (reference sequence). The CDR3 is 9 amino acids. Trimming cost V 6 bases and J 14 bases, with 13 bases left between them. Here the CDR3 reads CSARNGLTF. CDR3 DNA: TGCAGTGCGAGGAACGGCCTTACCTTC.

This clone was counted a few times. The chain recombines TRBV11-2 with TRBJ2-1; the D gene is possibly TRBD2 (6 bases). The CDR3 extends over 14 amino acids. The germline gives CDR1 SGHAT, CDR2 FQNNGV. V lost 0 bases to trimming and J lost 8 bases, with 11 bases between them. CDR3 region: CASSLDRGSYEQFF. DNA of the CDR3: TGTGCCAGCAGCTTAGATCGGGGGTCGTATGAGCAGTTCTTC.

The chain employs TRBV2 and TRBJ1-2, with 7 bases lining up with TRBD1. The germline gives CDR1 SNHLY, CDR2 FYNNEI. The V segment lost 7 bases and the J segment 2 bases; nucleotides outside the gene matches: 4. This CDR3 is 13 amino acids long. The CDR3 DNA reads as TGTGCCAGCATATCGGACAGGAACTATGGCTACACCTTC. Residues: CASISDRNYGYTF.

V is TRBV11-3 and J is TRBJ1-2; TRBD1 matches 8 bases. Germline CDR1 and CDR2: SGHNT and YENEEA. The V gene end was trimmed by 5 bases and the J gene end by 7 bases; junction bases not matched to a gene: 9. The CDR3 extends over 14 amino acids. CDR3 bases: TGTGCCAGCAGCCCCCGGCAGGGGGCGTTTGGCTACACCTTC. This codes for CASSPRQGAFGYTF. Using reference TRBV11-3 and TRBJ1-2 for the parts outside the CDR3, the full variable domain is EAGVVQSPRYKIIEKKQPVAFWCNPISGHNTLYWYLQNLGQGPELLIRYENEEAVDDSQLPKDRFSAERLKGVDSTLKIQPAELGDSAVYLCASSPRQGAFGYTFGSGTRLTVV.

The chain couples TRBV14 to TRBJ1-2; no clear D gene. The CDR3 length is 15 residues. CDR1 and CDR2 (germline): SGHDN, FVKESK. The germline V and J ends were trimmed by 4 bases and 7 bases, with 19 bases remaining between them. The CDR3 DNA follows: TGTGCCAGCAGCCCACAGTCCCGGGGAATCGGTGGCTACACCTTC. Translating gives CASSPQSRGIGGYTF.

This clone was seen a handful of times. Here the CDR3 reads CASSLRGSTDTQYF. The CDR3 nucleotides are TGTGCCAGCAGCTTAAGGGGGAGCACAGATACGCAGTATTTT. The rearrangement links TRBV7-9 to TRBJ2-3; a possible D gene is TRBD1 (6 bases). Between the trimmed V and J ends, which lost 2 bases and 0 bases, there was a span of 6 bases. Germline CDR1 reads SEHNR; CDR2 reads FQNEAQ (reference sequence). This CDR3 contains 14 residues. The full variable domain, rest sourced from reference TRBV7-9 and TRBJ2-3, is DTGVSQNPRHKITKRGQNVTFRCDPISEHNRLYWYRQTLGQGPEFLTYFQNEAQLEKSRLLSDRFSAERPKGSFSTLEIQRTEQGDSAMYLCASSLRGSTDTQYFGPGTRLTVL.

The chain carries TRBV29-1 and TRBJ2-7; 7 bases are shared with TRBD2. The junction had 11 bases not matched to a gene; V was cut back by 7 bases and J by 2 bases. CDR3 length equals 14 residues. In germline, CDR1 is SQVTM, CDR2 ANQGSEA. As DNA, the CDR3 is TGCAGCGCCATGCCCGGGCGGGAGCCCTACGAGCAGTACTTC. Translated: CSAMPGREPYEQYF.

The J gene is TRBJ1-3, the V gene TRBV29-1; D gene uncertain. Trimming removed 4 bases from V and 0 bases from J, with 4 bases in between. The germline V gene has CDR1 SQVTM and CDR2 ANQGSEA. The CDR3 covers 12 residues. This CDR3 reads CSVGGSGNTIYF. The CDR3, as DNA: TGCAGCGTTGGCGGCTCTGGAAACACCATATATTTT.

The V call is TRBV7-9, the J call TRBJ2-5, with D perhaps TRBD2 (6 bases). The CDR3 contains 13 residues. Deletions cut 4 bases from V and 10 bases from J, with 16 bases between. Germline V gene data show CDR1 as SEHNR and CDR2 as FQNEAQ (reference sequence). Here the CDR3 DNA reads TGTGCCAGCAGCTCTTCTTCGGGACTTTTCCAGTACTTC. Translation: CASSSSSGLFQYF.

V and J are TRBV7-2 and TRBJ2-2, with 9 nucleotides matching TRBD2. CDR3 length: 16 residues. With V trimmed by 0 bases and J by 6 bases, 5 bases remained unmatched. Germline V gives CDR1 SGHTA, CDR2 FQGNSA. Written as DNA, the CDR3 is TGTGCCAGCAGCTTAGCGCTGGGACTAGCCGCCGGGGAGCTGTTTTTT. Protein product: CASSLALGLAAGELFF.

This clone has more than one count but fewer than ten. The chain carries TRBV30 and TRBJ1-1, with 7 bases identical to TRBD1. Germline values: CDR1 GTSNPN, CDR2 SVGIG (reference sequence). The trim removed 8 bases at V and 5 bases at J, leaving 8 bases unmatched. CDR3 length equals 12 residues. The CDR3 DNA sequence: TGTGCCCGGGATAACAGGGGAACTGAAGCTTTCTTT. It translates to CARDNRGTEAFF. Together with reference TRBV30 and TRBJ1-1, the CDR3 gives the full variable domain: SQTIHQWPATLVQPVGSPLSLECTVEGTSNPNLYWYRQAAGRGLQLLFYSVGIGQISSEVPQNLSASRPQDRQFILSSKKLLLSDSGFYLCARDNRGTEAFFGQGTRLTVV.

The DNA of the CDR3 is TGTGCCAGCAGCTTAACGGGAGTGAACACCGGGGAGCTGTTTTTT. Protein sequence: CASSLTGVNTGELFF. The chain is built from TRBV7-6 and TRBJ2-2, with a tentative D call TRBD2 (6 bases). CDR1 is SGHVS, CDR2 FNYEAQ, per germline. The CDR3 consists of 15 residues. Between the trimmed V and J ends, which lost 2 bases and 1 base, there was a span of 8 bases. Drawing the rest from reference TRBV7-6 and TRBJ2-2, the complete variable domain is GAGVSQSPRYKVTKRGQDVALRCDPISGHVSLYWYRQALGQGPEFLTYFNYEAQQDKSGLPNDRFSAERPEGSISTLTIQRTEQRDSAMYRCASSLTGVNTGELFFGEGSRLTVL.